This is a list of T cell receptor beta chains from one sample in a study of T cells expressing NK-cell markers. Reanalyzing the 5' RACE reads, TCRdb keeps one entry per CDR3 protein, without DNA. This listing includes approximately 380,000 distinct CDR3 sequences. The sample consisted of blood T cells: a sorted CD56 or NKG2C T cell subset, CD4+ or CD8+ T cells, or bulk PBMC T cells (not recorded which). These receptors all stem from a man aged 18-70 years in good health. CDR3s include the opening cysteine and the closing phenylalanine or tryptophan.

v_call	j_call	cdr3_aa
TRBV20-1	TRBJ2-1	CSATLSGGAGEQFF
TRBV7-8	TRBJ2-3	CASSWAGGPPSTDTQYF
TRBV6-5	TRBJ2-7	CASSYRAAGGTTYEQYF
TRBV2	TRBJ2-2	CASIGAGGRGTGELFF
TRBV5-1	TRBJ2-7	CASRSQQDPYEQYF
TRBV9	TRBJ1-6	CASSVGSSLMSNSPLHF
TRBV10-3	TRBJ2-5	CAISEMAGGLETQYF
TRBV7-8	TRBJ2-7	CASRPAGTSWEYF
TRBV25-1	TRBJ1-2	CASSDPQGGNYGYTF
TRBV5-1	TRBJ1-5	CASSLGGEPWQPQHF
TRBV9	TRBJ1-1	CASSSRAKQGGDTEAFF
TRBV2	TRBJ1-1	CASSNGRDTEAFF
TRBV6-5	TRBJ2-7	CASSYTSGRKFYF
TRBV2	TRBJ1-2	CASSEARGRLYGYTF
TRBV5-8	TRBJ2-1	CASTSTGGHYYNEQFF
TRBV18	TRBJ2-1	CASSPASGGTESSYNEQFF
TRBV28	TRBJ1-1	CASSPPGFNTEAFF